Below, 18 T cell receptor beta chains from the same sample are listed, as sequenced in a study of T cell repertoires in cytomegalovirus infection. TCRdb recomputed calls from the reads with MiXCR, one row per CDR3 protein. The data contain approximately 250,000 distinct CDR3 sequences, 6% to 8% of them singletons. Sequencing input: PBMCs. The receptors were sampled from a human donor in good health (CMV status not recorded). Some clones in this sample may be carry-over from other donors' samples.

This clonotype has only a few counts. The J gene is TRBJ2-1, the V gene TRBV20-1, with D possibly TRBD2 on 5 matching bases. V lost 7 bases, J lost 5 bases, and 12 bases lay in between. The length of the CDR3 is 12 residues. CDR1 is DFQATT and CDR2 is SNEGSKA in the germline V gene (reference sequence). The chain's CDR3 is CSVARTDNEQFF. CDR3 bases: TGCAGTGTTGCCAGGACTGACAATGAGCAGTTCTTC.

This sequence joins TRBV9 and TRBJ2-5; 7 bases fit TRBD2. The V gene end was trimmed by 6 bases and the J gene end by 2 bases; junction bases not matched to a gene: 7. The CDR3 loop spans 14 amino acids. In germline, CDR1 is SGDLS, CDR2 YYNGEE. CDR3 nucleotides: TGTGCCAGCAACCCCCTCGGGGGGCAAGAGACCCAGTACTTC. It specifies CASNPLGGQETQYF. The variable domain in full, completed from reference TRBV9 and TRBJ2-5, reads DSGVTQTPKHLITATGQRVTLRCSPRSGDLSVYWYQQSLDQGLQFLIQYYNGEERAKGNILERFSAQQFPDLHSELNLSSLELGDSALYFCASNPLGGQETQYFGPGTRLLVL.

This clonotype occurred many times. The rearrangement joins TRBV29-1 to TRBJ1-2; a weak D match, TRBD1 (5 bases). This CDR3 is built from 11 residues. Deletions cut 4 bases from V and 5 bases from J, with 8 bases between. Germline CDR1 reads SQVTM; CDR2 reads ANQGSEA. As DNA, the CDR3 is TGCAGCGTTGCGGGACTTTATGGCTACACCTTC. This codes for CSVAGLYGYTF.

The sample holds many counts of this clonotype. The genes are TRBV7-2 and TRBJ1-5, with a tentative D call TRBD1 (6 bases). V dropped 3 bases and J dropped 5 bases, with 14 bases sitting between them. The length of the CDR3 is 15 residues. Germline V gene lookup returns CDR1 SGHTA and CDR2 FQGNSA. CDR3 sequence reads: CASSLNRVGDQPQHF. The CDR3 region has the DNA TGTGCCAGCAGCTTGAACAGGGTGGGGGATCAGCCCCAGCATTTT.

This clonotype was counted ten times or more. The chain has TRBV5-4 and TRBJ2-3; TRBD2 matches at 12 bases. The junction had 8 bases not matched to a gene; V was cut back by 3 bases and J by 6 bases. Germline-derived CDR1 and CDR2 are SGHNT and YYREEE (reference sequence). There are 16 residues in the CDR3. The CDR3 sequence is CASSSGLAGSSDTQYF. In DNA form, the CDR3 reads TGTGCCAGCAGCTCCGGACTAGCGGGGTCGTCGGATACGCAGTATTTT.

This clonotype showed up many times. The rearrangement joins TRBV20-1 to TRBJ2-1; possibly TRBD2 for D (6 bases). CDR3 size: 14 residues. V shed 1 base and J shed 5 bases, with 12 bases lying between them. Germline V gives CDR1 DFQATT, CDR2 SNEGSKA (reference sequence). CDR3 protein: CSARVAGPHNEQFF. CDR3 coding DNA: TGCAGTGCTAGAGTGGCGGGGCCCCACAATGAGCAGTTCTTC.

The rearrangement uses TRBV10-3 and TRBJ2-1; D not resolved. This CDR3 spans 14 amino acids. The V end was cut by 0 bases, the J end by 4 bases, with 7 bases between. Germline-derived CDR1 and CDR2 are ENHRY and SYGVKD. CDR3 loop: CAISESSRYNEQFF. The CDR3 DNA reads TGTGCCATCAGTGAGTCGTCGAGATACAATGAGCAGTTCTTC.

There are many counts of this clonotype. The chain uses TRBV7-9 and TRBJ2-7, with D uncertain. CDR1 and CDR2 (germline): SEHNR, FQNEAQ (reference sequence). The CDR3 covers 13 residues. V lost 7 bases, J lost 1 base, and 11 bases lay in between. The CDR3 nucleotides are TGTGCCAGCAAGGGATTCGAGTCCTACGAGCAGTACTTC. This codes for CASKGFESYEQYF.

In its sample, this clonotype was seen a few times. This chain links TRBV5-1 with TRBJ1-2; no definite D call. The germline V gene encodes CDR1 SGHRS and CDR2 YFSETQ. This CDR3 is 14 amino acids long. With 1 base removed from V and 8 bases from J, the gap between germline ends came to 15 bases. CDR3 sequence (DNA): TGCGCCAGCAGCTTGATTACGGTCGGTCAAGGCTACACCTTC. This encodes CASSLITVGQGYTF.

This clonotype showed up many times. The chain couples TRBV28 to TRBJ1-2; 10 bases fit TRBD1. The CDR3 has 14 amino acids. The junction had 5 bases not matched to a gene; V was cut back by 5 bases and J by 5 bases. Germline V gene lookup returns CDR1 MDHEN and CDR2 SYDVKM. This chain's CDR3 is CASSVPGQGYGYTF. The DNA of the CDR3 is TGTGCCAGCAGTGTTCCGGGACAGGGGTATGGCTACACCTTC.

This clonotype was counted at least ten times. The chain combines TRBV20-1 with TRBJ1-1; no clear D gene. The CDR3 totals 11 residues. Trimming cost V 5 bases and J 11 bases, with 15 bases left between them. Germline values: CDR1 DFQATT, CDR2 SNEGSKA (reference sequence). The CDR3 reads CSAPRTGDAFF. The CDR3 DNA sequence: TGCAGTGCTCCGCGGACCGGCGATGCTTTCTTT.

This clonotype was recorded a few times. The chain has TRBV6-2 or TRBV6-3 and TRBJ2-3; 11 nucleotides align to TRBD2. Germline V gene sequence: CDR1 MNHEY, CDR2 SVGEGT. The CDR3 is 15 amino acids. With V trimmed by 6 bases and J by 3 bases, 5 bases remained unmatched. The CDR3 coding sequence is TGTGCCAGCAGGGGAAGACTAGCGGGGACAGATACGCAGTATTTT. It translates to CASRGRLAGTDTQYF.

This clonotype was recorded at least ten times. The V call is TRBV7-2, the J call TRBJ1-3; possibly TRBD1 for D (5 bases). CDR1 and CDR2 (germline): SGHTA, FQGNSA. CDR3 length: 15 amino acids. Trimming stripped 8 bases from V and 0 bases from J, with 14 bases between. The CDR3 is CASSGGGISGNTIYF. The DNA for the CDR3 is TGTGCCAGCTCCGGGGGGGGGATCTCTGGAAACACCATATATTTT.

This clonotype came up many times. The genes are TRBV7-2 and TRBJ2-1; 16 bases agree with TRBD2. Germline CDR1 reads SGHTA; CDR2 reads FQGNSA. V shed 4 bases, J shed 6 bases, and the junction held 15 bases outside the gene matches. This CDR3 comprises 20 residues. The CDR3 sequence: CASSSPGTSGGATGSNEQFF. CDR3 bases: TGTGCCAGCAGCTCGCCCGGGACTAGCGGGGGGGCCACGGGATCCAATGAGCAGTTCTTC.

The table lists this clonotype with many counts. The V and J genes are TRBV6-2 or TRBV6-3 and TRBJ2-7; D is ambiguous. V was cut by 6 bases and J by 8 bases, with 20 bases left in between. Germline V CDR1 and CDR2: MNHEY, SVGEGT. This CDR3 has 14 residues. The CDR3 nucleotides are TGTGCCAGCAGCCTGGGTGGCTTACAGAAACAGCAGTACTTC. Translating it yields CASSLGGLQKQQYF.

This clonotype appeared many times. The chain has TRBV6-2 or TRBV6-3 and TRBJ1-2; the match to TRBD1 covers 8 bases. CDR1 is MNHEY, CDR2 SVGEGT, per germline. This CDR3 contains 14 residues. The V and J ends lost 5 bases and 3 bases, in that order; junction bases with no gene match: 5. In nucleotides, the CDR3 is TGTGCCAGCAGTCGGACAGGGATGGACTATGGCTACACCTTC. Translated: CASSRTGMDYGYTF.

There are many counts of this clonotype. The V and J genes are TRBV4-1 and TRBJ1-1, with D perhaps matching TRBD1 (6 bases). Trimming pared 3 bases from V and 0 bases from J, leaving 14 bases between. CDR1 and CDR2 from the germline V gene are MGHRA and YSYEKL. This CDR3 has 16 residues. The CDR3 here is CASSQVRGDMNTEAFF. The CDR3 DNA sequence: TGCGCCAGCAGCCAGGTACGGGGGGACATGAACACTGAAGCTTTCTTT.

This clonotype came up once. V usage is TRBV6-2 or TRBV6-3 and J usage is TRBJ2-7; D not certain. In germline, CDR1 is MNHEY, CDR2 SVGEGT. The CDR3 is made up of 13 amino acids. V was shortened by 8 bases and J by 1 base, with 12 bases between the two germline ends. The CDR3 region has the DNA TGTGCCAGCTCTTGGACGAGATCCTACGAGCAGTACTTC. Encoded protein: CASSWTRSYEQYF.